This is a list of T cell receptor beta chains from one sample in a study of blood T cell repertoires in COVID-19. Sequencing used immunoSEQ multiplex PCR; TCRdb keeps in-frame clones, though not all of them. The sample consists of fewer than 450,000 clones, roughly 90% of them appearing once. The sample taken for sequencing was PBMCs or T cells enriched from blood (not recorded which). The receptors were sampled from a woman aged 30 to 39 who had recovered from COVID-19. Both conserved end residues are part of each CDR3. D genes are given only for firm matches. Size is omitted from some rows. Given values are once, few, many or a class for expanded clones.

clone size | D gene | J gene | V gene | CDR3 DNA | CDR3 protein
- | TRBD2 | TRBJ2-5 | TRBV4-2 | TGTGCCAGCAGCCGGGAGGCGGGGGGGCCCCTGGAGACCCAGTACTTC | CASSREAGGPLETQYF
once | - | TRBJ1-3 | TRBV7-2 | TGTGCCAGCAGCTCGCCGCAAGGCGGGACGGTCTCTGGAAACACCATATATTTT | CASSSPQGGTVSGNTIYF
- | - | TRBJ2-3 | TRBV28 | TGTGCCAGCCTTATGGGGGGGACATTGATCACAGATACGCAGTATTTT | CASLMGGTLITDTQYF
- | TRBD1 | TRBJ1-1 | TRBV28 | TGTGCCAGCACCAACCAGGGGGACACTGAAGCTTTCTTT | CASTNQGDTEAFF
- | TRBD1 | TRBJ1-4 | TRBV28 | TGTGCCAGCAGGCTAGCCGGGACAGGGGAAAAACTGTTTTTT | CASRLAGTGEKLFF
- | - | TRBJ2-5 | TRBV5-4 | TGTGCCAGCAGCTCAGCTAGAGATGGGACCCAGTACTTC | CASSSARDGTQYF
- | - | TRBJ1-1 | TRBV5-1 | TGCGCCAGCAGCTTAGAGGGGGTTGTGAACACTGAAGCTTTCTTT | CASSLEGVVNTEAFF
- | - | TRBJ2-5 | TRBV5-1 | TGCGCCAGCAGCACCCAGACAGCGAGGCAAGAGACCCAGTACTTC | CASSTQTARQETQYF
- | TRBD1 | TRBJ1-2 | TRBV11-2 | TGTGCCAGCAGCTTAGGGACAGGGTCTAAAGATGGCTACACCTTC | CASSLGTGSKDGYTF
- | - | TRBJ2-7 | TRBV7-9 | TGTGCCCCCCTCCGCCTGGGAGGTGACGAGCAGTACTTC | CAPLRLGGDEQYF
few | - | TRBJ1-2 | TRBV5-1 | TGCGCCAGCAGCTTGGTAGGGGGGGAAAACTATGGCTACACCTTC | CASSLVGGENYGYTF
few | - | TRBJ1-1 | TRBV15 | TGTGCCACCAGCAGAGATTTCCGGGGGTCGAACACTGAAGCTTTCTTT | CATSRDFRGSNTEAFF
- | TRBD1 | TRBJ1-1 | TRBV7-2 | TGTGCCAGCAGCCCAGTCGGGGACAGATACACTGAAGCTTTCTTT | CASSPVGDRYTEAFF
- | - | TRBJ2-2 | TRBV19 | TGTGCCAGTCTTGGACAGTTGAACACCGGGGAGCTGTTTTTT | CASLGQLNTGELFF
- | - | TRBJ1-1 | TRBV29-1 | TGCAGCGTTGAACACGGGAACACTGAAGCTTTCTTT | CSVEHGNTEAFF
- | - | TRBJ1-1 | TRBV6-5 | TGTGCCAGCAGTAGCCAGGGAGGAAACACTGAAGCTTTCTTT | CASSSQGGNTEAFF
- | TRBD1 | TRBJ2-5 | TRBV7-6 | TGTGCCAGCAGCTTGGAATCGGCCGGGACAGGGCAAGAGACCCAGTACTTC | CASSLESAGTGQETQYF
- | - | TRBJ1-5 | TRBV6-2/TRBV6-3 | TGTGCCAGCAGTTACTCGACAAGGGGGAACTTCCGGGGAGATCAGCCCCAGCATTTT | CASSYSTRGNFRGDQPQHF
- | - | TRBJ2-7 | TRBV30 | TGTGCCTGGAGGAGGGATTACGAGCAGTACTTC | CAWRRDYEQYF
- | TRBD2 | TRBJ2-3 | TRBV18 | TGTGCCAGCTCAATAAATACGGGACTAGGCGGTGATACGCAGTATTTT | CASSINTGLGGDTQYF
- | TRBD1 | TRBJ2-5 | TRBV6-5 | TGTGCCAGCAGCCTAGACAGGGTAGTGGAGACCCAGTACTTC | CASSLDRVVETQYF
- | - | TRBJ1-5 | TRBV6-5 | TGTGCCAGCAGTCCAGGGCTGGGCAATCAGCCCCAGCATTTT | CASSPGLGNQPQHF
- | - | TRBJ1-1 | TRBV19 | TGTGCCAGTAGTATTACCGGCGCGACAAACACTGAAGCTTTCTTT | CASSITGATNTEAFF
- | - | TRBJ1-4 | TRBV25-1 | TGTGCCAGCAGTCAGGCTTTGAATGAAAAACTGTTTTTT | CASSQALNEKLFF
once | TRBD1 | TRBJ1-1 | TRBV5-5 | TGTGCCAGCAGCCCCGACAGGGACCAAAGGATGGCTGAAGCTTTCTTT | CASSPDRDQRMAEAFF
once | TRBD1 | TRBJ2-7 | TRBV4-3 | TGCGCCAGCAGCCAAGAAGTCAGAGGGACAGTCTCCTACGAGCAGTACTTC | CASSQEVRGTVSYEQYF
- | TRBD2 | TRBJ2-1 | TRBV5-4 | TGTGCCAGCAGCCCGGACGGGGGGGCATACAATGAGCAGTTCTTC | CASSPDGGAYNEQFF
- | - | TRBJ1-2 | TRBV28 | TGTGCCAGCAGATCCTACTATGGCTACACCTTC | CASRSYYGYTF
- | - | TRBJ2-3 | TRBV5-1 | TGCGCCAGCAGCACCGGTACAGGGACCGGAACAGATACGCAGTATTTT | CASSTGTGTGTDTQYF
- | - | TRBJ2-7 | TRBV11-2 | TGTGCCAGCAGCTTATTGAGTTTCACCTACGAGCAGTACTTC | CASSLLSFTYEQYF
- | TRBD1 | TRBJ2-1 | TRBV9 | TGTGCCAGCAGCGTAGGAGCTGGGGACAGGGCCCATGAGCAGTTCTTC | CASSVGAGDRAHEQFF
- | TRBD2 | TRBJ2-5 | TRBV7-2 | TGTGCCAGCAGCTCACTGGCGCGGGGGAAAGAGACCCAGTACTTC | CASSSLARGKETQYF
- | - | TRBJ1-2 | TRBV3-1/TRBV3-2 | TGTGCCAGCAGCCAAGATTGGCGGGGTCCGGGCTACACCTTC | CASSQDWRGPGYTF
- | TRBD1 | TRBJ2-6 | TRBV2 | TGTGCCAGCAGTGAGGGACAGGGCACTGGGGCCAACGTCCTGACTTTC | CASSEGQGTGANVLTF
- | TRBD2 | TRBJ2-3 | TRBV30 | TGTGCCTGGAGTGTTGGAGCGGGGGGGTCCTCCAGCACAGATACGCAGTATTTT | CAWSVGAGGSSSTDTQYF
few | TRBD1 | TRBJ2-5 | TRBV25-1 | TGTGCCAGCAGTGTCGTTGGGCAGGGGGCCCAGTACTTC | CASSVVGQGAQYF
- | TRBD1 | TRBJ1-3 | TRBV5-6 | TGTGCCAGCAGCGCCTCGACAGGGACGGGAAACACCATATATTTT | CASSASTGTGNTIYF
- | TRBD1 | TRBJ2-7 | TRBV12-3/TRBV12-4 | TGTGCCAGCAGTTTATTATCGGGACAGTCGGTTTATTTC | CASSLLSGQSVYF
- | - | TRBJ1-2 | TRBV29-1 | TGCAGCGCCATAAGTGGTCAGGGTACCTCTCCTTTCGGCTACACCTTC | CSAISGQGTSPFGYTF
once | - | TRBJ1-1 | TRBV5-1 | TGCGCCAGCAGCTTGGAGTTTCGAGGGAACACTGAAGCTTTCTTT | CASSLEFRGNTEAFF